The 24 T cell receptor beta chains below all came from one sample that was sequenced in a study of T cell responses to AZD1222 COVID-19 vaccine. Sequencing was performed with immunoSEQ multiplex PCR; in TCRdb, only in-frame clones are kept and a portion is missing. The sample lists 150,000 to 200,000 clones, over 70% occurring once. The sample here was peripheral blood, taken on day 0 of MenACWY control vaccination. The receptors originated from an adult in good health.

The gene calls are TRBV4-2 and TRBJ2-7, with D perhaps matching TRBD1 or TRBD2 (7 bases each). Germline-derived CDR1 and CDR2 are LGHNA and YNFKEQ. With 0 bases removed from V and 4 bases from J, the gap between germline ends came to 28 bases. The CDR3 is made up of 20 amino acids. The CDR3 spells CASSQDSGTVRPMRGYEQYF. CDR3 nucleotides: TGTGCCAGCAGCCAAGATTCGGGGACAGTGCGCCCCATGCGGGGGTACGAGCAGTACTTC.

The chain recombines TRBV19 with TRBJ2-1; D is ambiguous. The CDR3 totals 19 residues. Germline V lookup: CDR1 LNHDA, CDR2 SQIVND (reference sequence). V lost 3 bases and J 6 bases, leaving 27 bases between the germline ends. The CDR3 spells CASSIGNIFSRATGNEQFF. The CDR3 bases are TGTGCCAGTAGTATTGGGAATATTTTTTCACGGGCTACCGGCAATGAGCAGTTCTTC.

This clone was counted only a few times. The J gene is TRBJ2-2, the V gene TRBV19; 14 nucleotides line up with TRBD2. This CDR3 is built from 16 residues. Germline loops: CDR1 LNHDA, CDR2 SQIVND (reference sequence). The trim removed 4 bases at V and 5 bases at J, leaving 3 bases unmatched. In nucleotides, the CDR3 is TGTGCCAGTAGTACCTGGACTAGCGGGAGGACCGGGGAGCTGTTTTTT. Translating it yields CASSTWTSGRTGELFF.

The chain is built from TRBV19 and TRBJ2-7; 7 positions match TRBD1. In germline, CDR1 is LNHDA, CDR2 SQIVND (reference sequence). V lost 10 bases to trimming and J lost 0 bases; unmatched junction nucleotides: 6. The CDR3 spans 13 residues. The CDR3 protein is CATRGGGSYEQYF. CDR3 in DNA: TGTGCCACCCGAGGGGGCGGCTCCTACGAGCAGTACTTC.

The rearrangement links TRBV3-1 (or the pseudogene TRBV3-2) to TRBJ1-2; a possible D gene is TRBD1 (6 bases). V gave up 4 bases and J gave up 6 bases, with 15 bases separating them. CDR3 size: 14 residues. Germline V gene lookup returns CDR1 LGHDT and CDR2 YNNKEL (reference sequence). The CDR3 DNA follows: TGTGCCAGCAGCCCTTTGCCAGGGGCTAATGGCTACACCTTC. Encoded protein: CASSPLPGANGYTF.

The J gene is TRBJ2-7, the V gene TRBV4-3; 8 bases line up with TRBD1. The CDR3 is 15 residues long. Unmatched junction bases numbered 5, after V lost 1 base and J lost 3 bases. Germline loops: CDR1 LGHNA, CDR2 YSLEER. The CDR3 bases are TGCGCCAGCAGCCAAGTTACAGGGGGAGACTACGAGCAGTACTTC. Translation gives CASSQVTGGDYEQYF.

This chain's CDR3 is CASSRGLTGTSYEQYF. The CDR3 nucleotides read TGTGCCAGCAGCCGCGGCCTGACAGGGACCTCCTACGAGCAGTACTTC. The chain is built from TRBV9 and TRBJ2-7; 7 nucleotides line up with TRBD1. Trimming at V came to 4 bases and at J to 0 bases, leaving 10 bases not matched to a gene. Germline V gives CDR1 SGDLS, CDR2 YYNGEE. The CDR3 is 16 residues long.

In DNA form, the CDR3 reads TGTGCCAGCAGTTACGGGGGAACGGAGTATGGCTACACCTTC. Amino acid sequence: CASSYGGTEYGYTF. The J gene is TRBJ1-2, the V gene TRBV6-5; the D gene is possibly TRBD1 (5 bases). There are 14 residues in the CDR3. Germline values: CDR1 MNHEY, CDR2 SVGAGI. Trimming left V 2 bases short and J 5 bases short, with 12 bases between.

The V gene is TRBV12-2, the J gene TRBJ1-5; the table's D gene call, TRBD1, was not cross checked with the DNA. TRBV12-2 is a pseudogene locus. The CDR3 extends over 15 amino acids. The DNA of the CDR3 is TGTGCAAGTCGCTTTACGGAGGGGGCAGATCAGCCCCAGCATTTT. Its protein is CASRFTEGADQPQHF.

This rearrangement joins TRBV28 to TRBJ1-2, with D maybe TRBD1 (5 bases). V was pared by 5 bases and J by 2 bases, with 18 bases between. The CDR3 consists of 16 residues. Germline CDR1 reads MDHEN; CDR2 reads SYDVKM. The chain's CDR3 is CASSLGASHSNYGYTF. The CDR3, as DNA: TGTGCCAGCAGTCTCGGGGCATCCCACTCGAACTATGGCTACACCTTC.

V and J are TRBV5-6 and TRBJ2-3, with a possible D match to TRBD1 (5 bases). Trimming cost V 2 bases and J 2 bases, with 9 bases left between them. Germline loops: CDR1 SGHDT, CDR2 YYEEEE. The CDR3 is 14 residues long. This chain's CDR3 is CASSFYRNTDTQYF. CDR3 bases: TGTGCCAGCAGCTTTTACAGGAACACAGATACGCAGTATTTT.

This clone has just one count. The chain uses TRBV19 and TRBJ2-7; D ambiguous. Germline V gene data show CDR1 as LNHDA and CDR2 as SQIVND (reference sequence). This CDR3 has 15 residues. Trimming removed 6 bases at V and 4 bases at J, with 19 bases between. In DNA, the CDR3 is TGTGCCAGTAGCCTCTCTCGGAGCCTGGGTTACGAGCAGTACTTC. It translates to CASSLSRSLGYEQYF. The entire variable domain, with the rest obtained from reference TRBV19 and TRBJ2-7, is as follows: DGGITQSPKYLFRKEGQNVTLSCEQNLNHDAMYWYRQDPGQGLRLIYYSQIVNDFQKGDIAEGYSVSREKKESFPLTVTSAQKNPTAFYLCASSLSRSLGYEQYFGPGTRLTVT.

This clone was seen only once. The chain couples TRBV30 to TRBJ1-3; D is undetermined. In germline, CDR1 is GTSNPN, CDR2 SVGIG (reference sequence). The CDR3 is 14 residues long. V dropped 2 bases and J dropped 2 bases, with 10 bases sitting between them. CDR3 amino acids: CAWSKDTTGNTIYF. The CDR3 DNA reads TGTGCCTGGAGTAAAGATACAACTGGAAACACCATATATTTT.

This clone has just a few counts. CDR3 nucleotide sequence: TGTGCCATCCTAGCGGGAGGACGCACCGGGGAGCTGTTTTTT. It encodes CAILAGGRTGELFF. This chain links TRBV10-3 with TRBJ2-2; 11 bases align to TRBD2. Germline values: CDR1 ENHRY, CDR2 SYGVKD. Losses at the gene ends were 8 bases for V and 4 bases for J; bases not matched to a gene: 3. This CDR3 comprises 14 residues.

J is TRBJ2-5 and V is TRBV5-1; 8 bases fit TRBD1. CDR1 is SGHRS, CDR2 YFSETQ, per germline. V dropped 5 bases and J dropped 9; count of bases not matched to a gene: 6. This CDR3 spans 12 amino acids. In nucleotides, the CDR3 is TGCGCCAGCAGACCGGACAGGGAGGCCCAGTACTTC. Amino acid sequence: CASRPDREAQYF.

The chain combines TRBV7-2 with TRBJ2-1; D is unclear. The CDR3 totals 14 residues. The germline V and J ends were trimmed by 2 bases and 3 bases, with 8 bases remaining between them. CDR1 and CDR2 (germline): SGHTA, FQGNSA. CDR3 nucleotides: TGTGCCAGCAGCTTAACCGGCGACTACAATGAGCAGTTCTTC. Translation: CASSLTGDYNEQFF. The full variable domain, rest sourced from reference TRBV7-2 and TRBJ2-1, is GAGVSQSPSNKVTEKGKDVELRCDPISGHTALYWYRQSLGQGLEFLIYFQGNSAPDKSGLPSDRFSAERTGGSVSTLTIQRTQQEDSAVYLCASSLTGDYNEQFFGPGTRLTVL.

As to this clone: The sample has other DNA sequences that encode this CDR3 too. DNA for the CDR3: TGTGCCAGCAGTTTACTAGGAAACACTGAAGCTTTCTTT. Its translation is CASSLLGNTEAFF. The chain combines TRBV28 with TRBJ1-1; D is unresolved. This CDR3 comprises 13 residues. The V end was cut by 2 bases, the J end by 2 bases, with 6 bases between. Germline CDR1 and CDR2: MDHEN and SYDVKM.

This clone has more than one count but fewer than ten. The chain recombines TRBV24-1 with TRBJ1-5; 7 nucleotides line up with TRBD1. CDR1 KGHDR and CDR2 SFDVKD come from the germline V gene. V was pared by 8 bases and J by 6 bases, with 6 bases of the junction left unmatched. The CDR3 is 13 amino acids. The CDR3 spells CATTQGMGQPQHF. The CDR3, as DNA: TGTGCCACCACACAGGGGATGGGTCAGCCCCAGCATTTT.

The chain combines TRBV6-2 or TRBV6-3 with TRBJ2-4; unclear D gene. The CDR3 sequence is 13 residues long. V gave up 4 bases and J gave up 13 bases, with 17 bases separating them. Germline values: CDR1 MNHEY, CDR2 SVGEGT. The CDR3 nucleotides read TGTGCCAGCAGTTTCCGAGCTTCGGCCCGACAGTACTTC. It yields the protein CASSFRASARQYF.

V usage is TRBV6-5 and J usage is TRBJ1-3; weak D call: TRBD1 (6 bases). The CDR3 is 15 amino acids. CDR1 is MNHEY, CDR2 SVGAGI, per germline. V was trimmed by 2 bases and J by 2 bases, leaving 10 bases between them. The CDR3 region is CASSYGPGAGNTIYF. The CDR3 DNA reads TGTGCCAGCAGTTACGGACCAGGGGCTGGAAACACCATATATTTT.

The genes are TRBV6-1 and TRBJ1-1; 7 positions agree with TRBD1. Germline CDR1 and CDR2: MNHNS and SASEGT. This CDR3 spans 14 amino acids. V shed 3 bases and J 4 bases; nucleotides not matched to a gene: 5. This CDR3 reads CASSEGRGGTEAFF. DNA for the CDR3: TGTGCCAGCAGTGAGGGCAGGGGGGGCACTGAAGCTTTCTTT.

The rearrangement uses TRBV5-1 and TRBJ2-7; D ambiguous. Trimming stripped 4 bases from V and 0 bases from J, with 14 bases between. CDR1 SGHRS and CDR2 YFSETQ come from the germline V gene. This CDR3 is built from 15 residues. CDR3 loop: CASSDRSRSSYEQYF. CDR3 nucleotide sequence: TGCGCCAGCAGCGATCGGAGCCGGAGCTCCTACGAGCAGTACTTC.

This clone was observed once. The rearrangement links TRBV30 to TRBJ1-5; no definite D call. This CDR3 region has 16 residues. Per germline, CDR1 GTSNPN and CDR2 SVGIG (reference sequence). V was shortened by 4 bases and J by 5 bases, with 21 bases between the two germline ends. The CDR3 sequence: CAWNPGQAEVYQPQHF. The CDR3 bases are TGTGCCTGGAACCCGGGCCAGGCTGAGGTCTATCAGCCCCAGCATTTT.

The chain couples TRBV6-4 to TRBJ1-3; D perhaps matches TRBD1 (5 bases). CDR1 is MRHNA and CDR2 is SNTAGT in the germline V gene. V was cut by 10 bases and J by 4 bases, with 17 bases left in between. CDR3 size: 14 residues. CDR3 residues: CATGEAGLGNTIYF. The CDR3 nucleotides read TGTGCCACCGGAGAGGCAGGGCTGGGAAACACCATATATTTT.